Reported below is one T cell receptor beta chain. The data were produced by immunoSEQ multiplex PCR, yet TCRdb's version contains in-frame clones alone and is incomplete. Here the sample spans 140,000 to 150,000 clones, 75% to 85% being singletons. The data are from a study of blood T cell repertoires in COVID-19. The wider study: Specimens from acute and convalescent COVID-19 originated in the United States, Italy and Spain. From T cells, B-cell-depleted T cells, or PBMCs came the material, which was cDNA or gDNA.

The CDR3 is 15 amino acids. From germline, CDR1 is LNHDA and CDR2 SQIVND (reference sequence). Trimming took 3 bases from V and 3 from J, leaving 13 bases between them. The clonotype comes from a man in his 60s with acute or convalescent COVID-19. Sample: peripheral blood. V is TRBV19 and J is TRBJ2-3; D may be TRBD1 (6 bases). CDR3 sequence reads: CASSIQQGFTDTQYF. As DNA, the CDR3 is TGTGCCAGTAGTATCCAACAGGGTTTTACAGATACGCAGTATTTT. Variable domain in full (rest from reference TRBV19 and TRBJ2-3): DGGITQSPKYLFRKEGQNVTLSCEQNLNHDAMYWYRQDPGQGLRLIYYSQIVNDFQKGDIAEGYSVSREKKESFPLTVTSAQKNPTAFYLCASSIQQGFTDTQYFGPGTRLTVL.